These T cell receptor beta chains were read from a single sample in a study of beta chain features in type 1 diabetes. This table comes from immunoSEQ multiplex PCR, and its TCRdb copy is limited to in-frame clones, with some not included. The repertoire holds tens of thousands of clones, around 52% seen once, with less than 2.5% in the top ten. The sequenced sample was Tregs from blood. The source is a woman aged 18-29 years in good health. Each CDR3 is given with its conserved first and last residue. D genes are given only for firm matches. Clone size is shown for a subset of rows, as once, few, many or a class of expanded clone.

j_gene	abundance	v_gene	d_gene	CDR3nt	CDR3aa
TRBJ2-1	-	TRBV27	-	TGTGCCACCAAAAATCCTCACCCGGGGAATGAGCAGTTCTTC	CATKNPHPGNEQFF
TRBJ2-7	-	TRBV5-1	TRBD1	TGCGCCAGCAGCTTGGGGCAGGGGGCGCCCAGTGGGGAGCAGTACTTC	CASSLGQGAPSGEQYF
TRBJ1-4	-	TRBV6-5	-	TGTGCCAGCAGTTACATCGGCAGGGTTGGTGAAAAACTGTTTTTT	CASSYIGRVGEKLFF
TRBJ2-1	few	TRBV18	-	TGTGCCAGCTCACCACCCCATCTTCTGTATGACTATGATGAGCAGTTCTTC	CASSPPHLLYDYDEQFF
TRBJ1-6	-	TRBV7-9	TRBD1	TGTGCCAGCAGCCCACCAACCGGGACAGGGGGCAAAGGATCACCCCTCCACTTT	CASSPPTGTGGKGSPLHF
TRBJ2-7	few	TRBV28	-	TGTGCCAGCAGTAGGGGGAGCAAATACGAGCAGTACTTC	CASSRGSKYEQYF
TRBJ2-7	few	TRBV4-3	-	TGCGCCAGCAGCCAAGACAGGGTCGTCGAGCAGTACTTC	CASSQDRVVEQYF
TRBJ2-1	-	TRBV6-1	TRBD1	TGTGCCAGCTTGTACAGGGGGCGTGATGGTGAGCAGTTCTTC	CASLYRGRDGEQFF
TRBJ2-2	few	TRBV5-4	TRBD1	TGTGCCAGCAGCTTGGGGGGACAGTACACCGGGGAGCTGTTTTTT	CASSLGGQYTGELFF
TRBJ1-3	-	TRBV6-5	-	TGTGCCAGCAGTCAAAACAGGATCGGCGGAAACACCATATATTTT	CASSQNRIGGNTIYF
TRBJ2-7	few	TRBV28	-	TGTGCCAGCAGCTCAGGTCTCGAGCAGTACTTC	CASSSGLEQYF
TRBJ1-4	few	TRBV18	TRBD1	TGTGCCAGCTCAAAGGGACAGTCAACTAATGAAAAACTGTTTTTT	CASSKGQSTNEKLFF
TRBJ1-1	-	TRBV7-6	-	TGTGCCAGCCGACTTCTAGGGGGAATGGGCCCGAACACTGAAGCTTTCTTT	CASRLLGGMGPNTEAFF
TRBJ1-1	-	TRBV6-6	-	TGTGCCAGCAATCACAACAGGGTCACGAGTGGGACTGAAGCTTTCTTT	CASNHNRVTSGTEAFF
TRBJ1-1	few	TRBV13	TRBD1	TGTGCCAGCAGCCGGGGACAGATGAACACTGAAGCTTTCTTT	CASSRGQMNTEAFF
TRBJ2-5	-	TRBV27	TRBD1	TGTGCCAGCTCAAGGGGACAGGGGCCCCGAGAGACCCAGTACTTC	CASSRGQGPRETQYF
TRBJ2-5	few	TRBV5-4	TRBD2	TGTGCCAGCAGCTTGGACGGGAGGCCAGAGACCCAGTACTTC	CASSLDGRPETQYF
TRBJ1-1	-	TRBV28	TRBD1	TGTGCCAGCAACTCTTGGACAGGAACTATGAACACTGAAGCTTTCTTT	CASNSWTGTMNTEAFF
TRBJ1-5	few	TRBV28	-	TGTGCCAGCAATAGTGCCGGTTATAGCAATCAGCCCCAGCATTTT	CASNSAGYSNQPQHF
TRBJ2-2	-	TRBV7-2	TRBD2	TGTGCCAGCAGCACCCGACTAGCTGGTACCGGGGAGCTGTTTTTT	CASSTRLAGTGELFF
TRBJ1-4	few	TRBV5-1	TRBD1	TGCGCCAGCACCCGAAACCGGGACAGGGATGAAAAACTGTTTTTT	CASTRNRDRDEKLFF
TRBJ2-7	-	TRBV5-1	TRBD2	TGCGCCAGCAGCTTGGAGGCTAGCGGGAGCGTGTACGAGCAGTACTTC	CASSLEASGSVYEQYF
TRBJ2-5	few	TRBV5-5	-	TGTGCCAGCAGCTTAACAGGTTCTGAGACCCAGTACTTC	CASSLTGSETQYF
TRBJ2-1	-	TRBV21-1	-	TGTACCAGCACCCCGACAGGGAACGAGCAGTTCTTC	CTSTPTGNEQFF
TRBJ2-7	-	TRBV28	TRBD2	TGTGCCATCGAGGTAGCTAGCGGGAGGGGCCAATACTACGAGCAGTACTTC	CAIEVASGRGQYYEQYF
TRBJ1-2	-	TRBV7-2	-	TGTGCCAGCAGCTTCGCTGATAGGGCGGGTTTCGGGGGCTACACCTTC	CASSFADRAGFGGYTF
TRBJ2-6	-	TRBV25-1	-	TGTGCCAGCAGTGAATATATCGGTCTCTCTGGGGCCAACGTCCTGACTTTC	CASSEYIGLSGANVLTF
TRBJ1-5	-	TRBV19	TRBD1	TGTGCCAGCTGTGACAGGGATGGGCAGCCCCAGCATTTT	CASCDRDGQPQHF
TRBJ2-1	-	TRBV11-2	-	TGTGCCAGCAGCTTAGCCCTGTACAATGAGCAGTTCTTC	CASSLALYNEQFF
TRBJ1-2	-	TRBV6-5	TRBD1	TGTGCCAGCAGTACCCTAGACAGGGGCTATGGCTACACCTTC	CASSTLDRGYGYTF
TRBJ2-1	-	TRBV25-1	TRBD2	TGTGCCAGCAGTGATATCGGTAGCGGGAGGGGTTTTGGCGAGCAGTTCTTC	CASSDIGSGRGFGEQFF
TRBJ2-7	-	TRBV19	TRBD1	TGTGCCAGCGGGGACAGGCACGAGCAGTACTTC	CASGDRHEQYF
TRBJ2-1	-	TRBV20-1	TRBD2	TGCAGTGCTAGCGGGAGGGACGAGCAGTTCTTC	CSASGRDEQFF
TRBJ2-5	-	TRBV6-6	-	TGTGCCAGCAGTTACGGAAGCGGTAAAGAGACCCAGTACTTC	CASSYGSGKETQYF
TRBJ1-1	-	TRBV6-1	-	TGTGCCAGCAGTGAAGTAATGTTTGAAGCTTTCTTT	CASSEVMFEAFF
TRBJ2-5	-	TRBV4-1	TRBD1	TGCGCCAGCAGCCACTGGACAGGGGTAGAGACCCAGTACTTC	CASSHWTGVETQYF
TRBJ2-1	-	TRBV5-4	TRBD1	TGTGCCAGCAGTCGACAGGGGGCCTACAATGAGCAGTTCTTC	CASSRQGAYNEQFF
TRBJ2-7	-	TRBV18	-	TGTGCCAGCTCACCAGAGCGACAGATGCAGTACTTC	CASSPERQMQYF
TRBJ2-2	-	TRBV30	TRBD1	TGTGCCTGGGGGGGGGACAGGGGAATTGGGGAGCTGTTTTTT	CAWGGDRGIGELFF
TRBJ1-6	-	TRBV6-5	TRBD1	TGTGCCAGCAGTTACTCGGGCAGGGGGCTTAATTCACCCCTCCACTTT	CASSYSGRGLNSPLHF
TRBJ2-7	-	TRBV4-2	TRBD2	TGTGCCAGCAGCCAAGGTTCGACTAGCGGGCGCTCCTACGAGCAGTACTTC	CASSQGSTSGRSYEQYF
TRBJ1-2	few	TRBV30	-	TGTGCCTGGAGTTCCGGTGGCTATGGCTACACCTTC	CAWSSGGYGYTF
TRBJ2-7	-	TRBV5-1	TRBD1	TGCGCCAGCAGCACCCGACAGGGGGCCATCAGCGCCAAGGCGGGCGAGCAGTACTTC	CASSTRQGAISAKAGEQYF
TRBJ1-5	-	TRBV4-1	-	TGCGCCAGCAGCCAAATCGACAGTAGCAATCAGCCCCAGCATTTT	CASSQIDSSNQPQHF
TRBJ2-3	-	TRBV6-6	-	TGTGCCAGCAGTGTGACAGGACGCACAGATACGCAGTATTTT	CASSVTGRTDTQYF
TRBJ1-1	-	TRBV14	-	TGTGCCAGCAGCCTAAACAGGAACACTGAAGCTTTCTTT	CASSLNRNTEAFF
TRBJ2-3	few	TRBV7-2	TRBD2	TGTGCCAGCAGCTTAGCACTAGCGGATACGCAGTATTTT	CASSLALADTQYF
TRBJ2-7	-	TRBV7-2	-	TGTGCCAGCAGCTTAGTACTAGTAGGGTACGAGCAGTACTTC	CASSLVLVGYEQYF
TRBJ2-7	-	TRBV9	-	TGTGCCAGCAGCGTCGACCCCGACAGAAAATTTTCCTACGAGCAGTACTTC	CASSVDPDRKFSYEQYF
TRBJ2-1	few	TRBV19	-	TGTGCCAGTAGTTCCGACTGGGTAGCCGAGCAGTTCTTC	CASSSDWVAEQFF
TRBJ2-7	-	TRBV2	-	TGTGCCAGCAGTGACCCGTGGGCAGGCTTTGGGGAGCAGTACTTC	CASSDPWAGFGEQYF
TRBJ2-7	-	TRBV5-1	TRBD2	TGCGCCAGCAGCTTTTTACCAGCGGGAGCGGGGGATTTTTATGAGCAGTACTTC	CASSFLPAGAGDFYEQYF
TRBJ2-7	-	TRBV5-1	-	TGCGCCAGCAGCTCCGGGATCCCTTCCTACGAGCAGTACTTC	CASSSGIPSYEQYF
TRBJ1-1	-	TRBV4-3	-	TGCGCCAGCAGCCAAGAATCAGGGCGGAACACTGAAGCTTTCTTT	CASSQESGRNTEAFF